This T cell receptor beta chain was recorded in a study of T cells in Graves' hyperthyroidism and ophthalmopathy (dated by TCRdb to between 2018 and 2020). About the full investigation: Peripheral blood samples were taken at initial diagnosis, before any treatment was given. To identify TCR V-J signatures that set the groups apart, the researchers used a discovery cohort of about a hundred patients, made up of roughly 40 with Graves' ophthalmopathy and 57 with stable Graves' hyperthyroidism. The approximately 95 discovery patients were divided at random into training and test sets in a 7:3 ratio. Once sampling was done, hyperthyroidism patients were given methimazole at a starting dose of 30 mg daily, whereas ophthalmopathy patients were given high-dose intravenous methylprednisolone. The study also compared thyroid tissue and blood T-cell repertoires from roughly 6 Graves' hyperthyroidism patients. Whether ophthalmopathy could be predicted prospectively was tested in an independent validation cohort made up of 18 to 20 hyperthyroidism patients plus 17 patients who later progressed to ophthalmopathy. TCR Vbeta CDR3 sequencing of 120 to 150 peripheral blood samples (approximately 44 ophthalmopathy, 70 to 85 hyperthyroidism and roughly 17 progressor patients) is reported in the paper. General study outcomes and caveats: No statistical method was used to fix the sample size in advance, and group allocation was not hidden from the investigators. A 13 V-J signature model separated ophthalmopathy from stable hyperthyroidism, with 87.88% sensitivity and about 81% specificity in cross-validation and 80%/75% in testing. In validation, the model predicted progression to ophthalmopathy a median of about 6.5 months before onset, with about 70% sensitivity and roughly 73% specificity. Most expanded thyroid clonotypes (frequency above 0.001) were also detected in blood, suggesting blood repertoires may reflect thyroid immune responses.

Graves' hyperthyroidism was defined as stable when no progression to ophthalmopathy occurred over 18 months of follow-up. Hyperthyroidism patients were newly diagnosed, had a disease duration of under 2 months, and were aged 18 to 65 years. Exclusion was applied to patients with uncontrolled infections, other autoimmune diseases, pregnancy or lactation. Diagnoses were based on clinical symptoms, serum thyroxine and TRAb, thyroid ultrasound and orbital computed tomography. PBMCs were separated from over 9 ml of fresh peripheral blood using Ficoll-Paque density gradient centrifugation. Total RNA was extracted using Trizol reagent, and RNA quality was assessed on an Agilent 2100 Bioanalyzer. For this clonotype: This receptor's antigen is unknown. A single base separates this from a much larger clone, so it may be a read error.

TCR beta CDR3 regions were amplified from RNA transcripts. The first round of RT-PCR for the TCR CDR3 was performed with the HTBI primer set and the Qiagen OneStep RT-PCR kit. A second multiplex PCR round built the libraries, followed by size selection and purification. Sequencing of the libraries was done on an Illumina HiSeq2000 using paired-end 100 bp reads. The original methods were these. SOAPnuke was used to process the raw data, with reads discarded if the reads contained adapters or uncalled bases, had a mean Phred below 15, or lacked an exact constant-primer or identifier match. COPE v1.2.5 was used to merge the high-quality paired reads, and each unique nucleotide sequence was defined as a clonotype. MiTCR v1.1 was used to align clonotypes to the IMGT TRBV, TRBD and TRBJ reference segments. The analysis was restricted to V-J combinations with a frequency above 0.0001, which together covered 98% to 99.2% of the repertoires. The TCS score was defined as F50 (clonal expansion) divided by E x V (chaos), with BLOSUM62-based TCRdist calculated between CDR3 peptides within each V-J. Welch's t-statistics and random forest reduced approximately 520 V-J features to 13, which were used in a naive Bayes classifier (R e1071). TCRdb applied fastp at Q25 and MiXCR to the public reads, then kept only in-frame beta chains. Rows merge per CDR3 protein into single entries with the most common DNA and genes. TCRdb, rather than the study authors, made the V and J calls. The sample table lists 350,000 to 400,000 distinct CDR3 sequences, around 13% of them with a count of one. The ten largest clones add up to roughly 11% of the sample.

The receptor was derived from a woman aged 55 to 70 with Graves' hyperthyroidism. The sample consisted of blood.

The bases read TGTGCCAGCAGTGAAGGTCTTTGGGGTCGGGCCGACTCGAGAGACTATGACTACACCTTC. Translated, it reads CASSEGLWGRADSRDYDYTF. The chain uses TRBV6-1 and TRBJ1-2; a confident D gene designation cannot be given. The germline V gene sets CDR1 to MNHNS and CDR2 to SASEGT. The CDR3 holds 20 amino acids from the cysteine to the phenylalanine. Only the CDR3 DNA stays, 60 bases, in frame from base 1.